This T cell receptor beta chain emerged from a study of blood T cell repertoires in COVID-19 (dated by TCRdb to the early 2020s). Regarding the study in general: Samples from collaborators originated in the United States, Italy and Spain and spanned both the acute and convalescent phases of COVID-19. The prospective study material was composed of cDNA or gDNA derived from T cells, B-cell-depleted T cells, or PBMCs. Subjects who had been exposed to COVID-19, were actively infected with it, or had recovered from it provided the deeply sampled blood TCRbeta repertoires that made up the dataset. The repertoires were released in a freely available public database intended as a resource for research on the immune response to SARS-CoV-2. The samples were drawn from two sources: the first 160 participants of the ongoing ImmuneRACE study, and over 1,000 subjects contributed by 6 global collaborators. Sample metadata almost always included a de-identified subject ID, COVID-19 status, age in years and sex. Where available, HLA class I and class II types were obtained from metadata supplied by the sample provider rather than from assay-based typing. The full study reports these points: Clinical and demographic metadata were provided uncurated, with the amount varying by source and participant.

Collaborating institutions collected whole blood in K2EDTA tubes following their own protocols. Collaborator samples were shipped for TCRbeta analysis as frozen whole blood, isolated PBMCs, or DNA extracted from either sample type. To note about this clone: Its antigen is not yet known. Base qualities are missing; no much larger clone stands one base away.

Taken from cysteine to phenylalanine, the CDR3 has 15 residues. Left in the record is the CDR3 DNA by itself, 45 bases read in frame from the first base. For CDR1 and CDR2, the germline V gene lists SGHVS and FQNEAQ. Trimming costs V 5 bases and J 0 bases, and their ends lie 11 bases apart. The immunoSEQ Assay, a bias-controlled multiplex PCR, was used to amplify TCRbeta CDR3 regions from genomic DNA. On the authors' methods: Within the assay, amplification of reference gene primers was used to estimate how many nucleated cells each sample contained. Sequence reads were collapsed and filtered to measure the absolute abundance of every unique TCRbeta CDR3 rearrangement. For each sample, productive Simpson clonality was calculated as the square root of Simpson's diversity index across productive rearrangements. TCRdb provides this immuneACCESS table in a form limited to in-frame rearrangements. Some clones are lacking; in checked studies, under half of them reflect an unresolved V gene, and why the rest are absent is not known. For V, J and clone size, that table is used; D and trimming come from the DNA. The sample profile shows around 120,000 clones; approximately 83% of them were found once. The ten largest clones capture roughly 10% of the sample.

The TCR originated in a man aged 40-50 years with active or convalescent COVID-19. The V gene is TRBV7-8 and the J gene is TRBJ1-5; TRBD1 is a possible D gene, resting on 6 matching bases. Input material: peripheral blood. In nucleotide form, the sequence is TGTGCCAGCAGCCCGACAGGAGCTAGCAATCAGCCCCAGCATTTT. It translates as CASSPTGASNQPQHF.